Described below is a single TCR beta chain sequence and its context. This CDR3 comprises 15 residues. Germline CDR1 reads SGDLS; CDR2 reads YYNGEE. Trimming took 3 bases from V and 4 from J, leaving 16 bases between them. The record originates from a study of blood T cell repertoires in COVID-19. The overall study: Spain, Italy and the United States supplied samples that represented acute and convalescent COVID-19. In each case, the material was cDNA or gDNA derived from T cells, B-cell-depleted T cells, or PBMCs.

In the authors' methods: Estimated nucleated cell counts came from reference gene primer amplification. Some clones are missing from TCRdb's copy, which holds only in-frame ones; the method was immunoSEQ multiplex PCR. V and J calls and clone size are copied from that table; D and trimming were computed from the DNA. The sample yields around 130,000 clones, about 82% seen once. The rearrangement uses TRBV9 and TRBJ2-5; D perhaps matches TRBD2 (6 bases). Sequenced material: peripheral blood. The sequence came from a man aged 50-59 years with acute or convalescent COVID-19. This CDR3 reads CASSAVGGIGETQYF. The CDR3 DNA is TGTGCCAGCAGCGCGGTGGGGGGTATAGGAGAGACCCAGTACTTC.